Each of the 27 T cell receptor beta chains below was sequenced from the same sample in a study of blood T cells in healthy people across ages. PCR was performed a second time for about 7 to 12 cycles using a sample-barcoded 5' primer and a J-beta primer mix. MiXCR was run by TCRdb on the 5' RACE reads, yielding one entry per CDR3 protein. Of around 1,500,000 distinct CDR3 sequences in the sample, around 42% were seen once. The sample was blood. The receptors were sampled from a woman younger than 30 in good health.

The J gene is TRBJ2-1, the V gene TRBV5-1, with 11 nucleotides matching TRBD1. V lost 3 bases, J lost 2 bases, and 7 bases stayed unmatched. The CDR3 loop spans 17 amino acids. CDR1 is SGHRS, CDR2 YFSETQ, per germline. CDR3 in DNA: TGCGCCAGCAGCTCCCCAGGGACAGGGGGGGCCTACAATGAGCAGTTCTTC. It specifies CASSSPGTGGAYNEQFF.

This clonotype appeared many times. The chain joins TRBV2 to TRBJ2-3; a weak D match, TRBD2 (6 bases). The CDR3 has 15 amino acids. Germline V gene lookup returns CDR1 SNHLY and CDR2 FYNNEI. Trimming shortened V by 7 bases and J by 4 bases, and 18 bases separated the two germline ends. The CDR3 spells CASKGTSGVPDTQYF. The CDR3 bases are TGTGCCAGCAAGGGGACTTCCGGCGTCCCAGATACGCAGTATTTT.

The gene calls are TRBV20-1 and TRBJ2-3, with 15 bases that match TRBD2. The V gene end was trimmed by 1 base and the J gene end by 2 bases; junction bases not matched to a gene: 10. Germline assignment: CDR1 DFQATT and CDR2 SNEGSKA (reference sequence). The CDR3 contains 19 residues. The CDR3 here is CSARGGTSGGPDPTDTQYF. Written as DNA, the CDR3 is TGCAGTGCTAGAGGGGGGACTAGCGGGGGGCCCGACCCCACAGATACGCAGTATTTT.

This chain joins TRBV28 and TRBJ1-1; D unclear. This CDR3 contains 12 residues. Trimming took 11 bases from V and 6 from J, leaving 16 bases between them. The germline V gene encodes CDR1 MDHEN and CDR2 SYDVKM. In DNA, the CDR3 is TGTGCCTCTCTTGGCACAGCTGCTGAAGCTTTCTTT. Encoded protein: CASLGTAAEAFF.

Only a few counts were recorded for this clonotype. The chain is built from TRBV6-2 or TRBV6-3 and TRBJ2-7; a possible D gene is TRBD1 (5 bases). CDR3 size: 16 residues. In germline, CDR1 is MNHEY, CDR2 SVGEGT. V was pared by 2 bases and J by 1 base, with 15 bases between. The chain's CDR3 is CASSYPVGSGSYEQYF. DNA for the CDR3: TGTGCCAGCAGTTACCCTGTGGGGTCAGGGTCCTACGAGCAGTACTTC.

V usage is TRBV3-1 and J usage is TRBJ2-4; 8 bases map to TRBD1. CDR3 length: 14 residues. Germline CDR1 and CDR2: LGHDT and YNNKEL (reference sequence). Trimming took 4 bases from V and 7 from J; bases not matched to a gene: 6. The CDR3 DNA reads TGTGCCAGCAGCCCCCGGGACAGGTCCAACATTCAGTACTTC. Protein product: CASSPRDRSNIQYF.

This chain connects TRBV7-2 to TRBJ2-7; possible D gene TRBD2, 6 bases. Looked up from germline, CDR1 is SGHTA and CDR2 is FQGNSA. The CDR3 consists of 16 residues. V gave up 1 base and J gave up 3 bases, with 16 bases separating them. CDR3 protein: CASSLDLGSGFYEQYF. In DNA form, the CDR3 reads TGTGCCAGCAGCTTAGATCTAGGGAGCGGGTTCTACGAGCAGTACTTC.

The CDR3 here is CSASGKGTGQLNTEAFF. The CDR3 nucleotides are TGCAGTGCTAGTGGGAAGGGGACGGGACAGTTGAACACTGAAGCTTTCTTT. The gene calls are TRBV20-1 and TRBJ1-1; the match to TRBD1 covers 7 bases. Trimming removed 3 bases from V and 0 bases from J; junction bases left unmatched: 13. The V gene's germline CDR1 is DFQATT and CDR2 SNEGSKA (reference sequence). This CDR3 region has 17 residues.

The table lists this clonotype with a few counts. CDR3 DNA sequence: TGCGCCAGCAGCTCCCTAGACAGGGAGGGGTTATGGGAGCAGTACTTC. It translates to CASSSLDREGLWEQYF. The chain joins TRBV5-1 to TRBJ2-4; tentatively, D is TRBD1 or TRBD2 (7 bases each). V was shortened by 3 bases and J by 13 bases, with 26 bases between the two germline ends. The germline V gene encodes CDR1 SGHRS and CDR2 YFSETQ. This CDR3 has 16 amino acids.

This clonotype was seen only a few times. The chain carries TRBV27 and TRBJ1-1; TRBD1 matches at 9 bases. Germline V gives CDR1 MNHEY, CDR2 SMNVEV (reference sequence). The CDR3 is 13 residues long. J was trimmed by 4 bases and V by 9 bases; bases with no gene match: 6. The CDR3 DNA follows: TGTGCCAGTACAGGGGGCGCGGTCACTGAAGCTTTCTTT. Translated: CASTGGAVTEAFF.

J is TRBJ1-5 and V is TRBV28; D may be TRBD1 (6 bases). The CDR3 spans 16 residues. CDR1 and CDR2 from the germline V gene are MDHEN and SYDVKM. V shed 6 bases and J shed 0 bases, with 15 bases lying between them. The CDR3 nucleotides are TGTGCCAGCAGACGACAAGGGGGGACTAGCAATCAGCCCCAGCATTTT. Translation: CASRRQGGTSNQPQHF.

The V call is TRBV4-2, the J call TRBJ2-3; weak D call: TRBD2 (6 bases). The CDR3 has 16 residues. Germline V CDR1 and CDR2: LGHNA, YNFKEQ. V was shortened by 2 bases and J by 3 bases, with 15 bases between the two germline ends. The CDR3 region is CASSQPGLIVTDTQYF. CDR3 nucleotides: TGTGCCAGCAGCCAACCGGGACTGATCGTAACAGATACGCAGTATTTT.

CDR3 sequence: CASRRDRGVPEAFF. CDR3 bases: TGTGCCAGCAGGCGGGACAGGGGCGTGCCTGAAGCTTTCTTT. This chain connects TRBV2 to TRBJ1-1; 10 bases fit TRBD1. Germline lookup yields CDR1 SNHLY and CDR2 FYNNEI. The CDR3 has 14 amino acids. Germline trimming cut 6 bases from V and 6 bases from J; bases unmatched to any gene: 7.

The gene calls are TRBV7-2 and TRBJ2-3, with a possible D match to TRBD2 (5 bases). Germline CDR1 is SGHTA and CDR2 is FQGNSA. Trimming took 3 bases from V and 2 from J, leaving 15 bases between them. This CDR3 spans 16 amino acids. CDR3 coding DNA: TGTGCCAGCAGCTTTAGCGCTAGGCTGTACACAGATACGCAGTATTTT. Its protein is CASSFSARLYTDTQYF.

This chain connects TRBV20-1 to TRBJ2-3, with a weak D call TRBD2 (6 bases). V dropped 6 bases and J dropped 4 bases, with 11 bases sitting between them. Germline V gene sequence: CDR1 DFQATT, CDR2 SNEGSKA (reference sequence). CDR3 length: 12 residues. CDR3 residues: CSAAWGADTQYF. Here the CDR3 DNA reads TGCAGTGCCGCCTGGGGGGCAGATACGCAGTATTTT.

V usage is TRBV2 and J usage is TRBJ1-1, with D perhaps TRBD1 (5 bases). With 6 bases removed from V and 3 bases from J, the gap between germline ends came to 14 bases. The CDR3 length is 14 residues. Per germline, CDR1 SNHLY and CDR2 FYNNEI. This chain's CDR3 is CASRAGFSDTEAFF. The CDR3 nucleotides are TGTGCCAGCAGAGCAGGGTTTTCGGACACTGAAGCTTTCTTT.

Note on this clonotype: Relative to the germline gene, one junction end is altered; a read error may explain this. J is TRBJ2-1 and V is TRBV2; the match to TRBD2 covers 8 bases. This CDR3 has 15 amino acids. Germline CDR1 SNHLY, CDR2 FYNNEI. CDR3 nucleotides: TGTGCCAGCAGACCTCTAGCGGGCTCCTACAATAAGCAGTTCTTC. Its translation: CASRPLAGSYNKQFF.

At least ten counts were recorded for this clonotype. The CDR3 reads CASSSRQTRTDTQYF. CDR3 in DNA: TGTGCCAGCAGCTCTCGACAGACCCGCACAGATACGCAGTATTTT. J is TRBJ2-3 and V is TRBV7-2, with D perhaps matching TRBD1 (5 bases). The V end was cut by 4 bases, the J end by 1 base, with 12 bases between. Germline V gives CDR1 SGHTA, CDR2 FQGNSA. This CDR3 comprises 15 residues.

The chain uses TRBV6-5 and TRBJ2-7; perhaps D is TRBD1 or TRBD2 (5 bases each). The CDR3 runs 14 residues. Trimming took 5 bases from V and 5 from J, leaving 16 bases between them. CDR1 and CDR2 (germline): MNHEY, SVGAGI. The CDR3 sequence: CASSPTLGADEQYF. The CDR3, as DNA: TGTGCCAGCAGTCCTACGCTCGGGGCGGACGAGCAGTACTTC.

This chain joins TRBV7-8 and TRBJ2-5; D is uncertain. This CDR3 region has 13 residues. Germline V gene sequence: CDR1 SGHVS, CDR2 FQNEAQ. With 5 bases removed from V and 3 bases from J, the gap between germline ends came to 10 bases. The CDR3 bases are TGTGCCAGCAGCCCGACCCTGAAAGAGACCCAGTACTTC. Translating it yields CASSPTLKETQYF. The entire variable domain, with the rest obtained from reference TRBV7-8 and TRBJ2-5, is as follows: GAGVSQSPRYKVAKRGQDVALRCDPISGHVSLFWYQQALGQGPEFLTYFQNEAQLDKSGLPSDRFFAERPEGSVSTLKIQRTQQEDSAVYLCASSPTLKETQYFGPGTRLLVL.

The rearrangement links TRBV28 to TRBJ2-5; a weak D match, TRBD2 (7 bases). Germline CDR1 is MDHEN and CDR2 is SYDVKM. This CDR3 spans 17 amino acids. V was trimmed by 6 bases and J by 0 bases, leaving 20 bases between them. This chain's CDR3 is CASSRGGGPSYQETQYF. The DNA of the CDR3 is TGTGCCAGCAGCCGTGGGGGGGGCCCGAGCTACCAAGAGACCCAGTACTTC. Complete variable domain (other parts from reference TRBV28 and TRBJ2-5): DVKVTQSSRYLVKRTGEKVFLECVQDMDHENMFWYRQDPGLGLRLIYFSYDVKMKEKGDIPEGYSVSREKKERFSLILESASTNQTSMYLCASSRGGGPSYQETQYFGPGTRLLVL.

The CDR3 bases are TGTGCCAGCATTGTGGGACAGGGGGCGGACACCGGGGAGCTGTTTTTT. Translating it yields CASIVGQGADTGELFF. This chain uses TRBV2 with TRBJ2-2; 12 bases line up with TRBD1. Germline V gene data show CDR1 as SNHLY and CDR2 as FYNNEI. Losses at the gene ends were 7 bases for V and 3 bases for J; bases not matched to a gene: 6. The CDR3 has 16 residues.

The chain links TRBV20-1 to TRBJ1-2, with TRBD1 identical over 8 bases. The CDR3 consists of 12 residues. With V trimmed by 4 bases and J by 5 bases, 3 bases remained unmatched. Germline V CDR1 and CDR2: DFQATT, SNEGSKA (reference sequence). CDR3 residues: CSAKTGVYGYTF. The DNA for the CDR3 is TGCAGTGCTAAGACAGGGGTGTATGGCTACACCTTC.

This chain connects TRBV30 to TRBJ2-7; 11 bases line up with TRBD2. V lost 8 bases to trimming and J lost 3 bases; unmatched junction nucleotides: 3. CDR3 length: 12 amino acids. Germline CDR1 and CDR2: GTSNPN and SVGIG (reference sequence). The CDR3 here is CARTSGFYEQYF. CDR3 bases: TGTGCCAGGACTAGCGGGTTCTACGAGCAGTACTTC.

This clonotype has more than one count but fewer than ten. This chain links TRBV12-3 or TRBV12-4 with TRBJ2-3; the D is unclear. The length of the CDR3 is 16 residues. The germline V and J ends were trimmed by 4 bases and 1 base, with 15 bases remaining between them. For the CDR3, the DNA is TGTGCCAGCAGTTCCGGAGCGACGTGGGGCACAGATACGCAGTATTTT. The encoded protein is CASSSGATWGTDTQYF.

The table lists this clonotype with a few counts. The J gene is TRBJ2-3, the V gene TRBV7-2; 10 bases align to TRBD2. The CDR3 contains 16 residues. Germline CDR1 and CDR2: SGHTA and FQGNSA. The trim removed 1 base at V and 5 bases at J, leaving 6 bases unmatched. DNA for the CDR3: TGTGCCAGCAGCTTAGTTCTAGCGGGAGCTGAAGATACGCAGTATTTT. This gives the protein CASSLVLAGAEDTQYF. Together with reference TRBV7-2 and TRBJ2-3, the CDR3 gives the full variable domain: GAGVSQSPSNKVTEKGKDVELRCDPISGHTALYWYRQSLGQGLEFLIYFQGNSAPDKSGLPSDRFSAERTGGSVSTLTIQRTQQEDSAVYLCASSLVLAGAEDTQYFGPGTRLTVL.

This chain joins TRBV6-1 and TRBJ2-1; D may be TRBD2 (6 bases). This CDR3 contains 15 residues. From germline, CDR1 is MNHNS and CDR2 SASEGT. V lost 1 base and J lost 10, with 17 bases in between. The CDR3 is CASSEGTGARKEQFF. CDR3 bases: TGTGCCAGCAGTGAAGGAACGGGAGCTAGGAAGGAGCAGTTCTTC.